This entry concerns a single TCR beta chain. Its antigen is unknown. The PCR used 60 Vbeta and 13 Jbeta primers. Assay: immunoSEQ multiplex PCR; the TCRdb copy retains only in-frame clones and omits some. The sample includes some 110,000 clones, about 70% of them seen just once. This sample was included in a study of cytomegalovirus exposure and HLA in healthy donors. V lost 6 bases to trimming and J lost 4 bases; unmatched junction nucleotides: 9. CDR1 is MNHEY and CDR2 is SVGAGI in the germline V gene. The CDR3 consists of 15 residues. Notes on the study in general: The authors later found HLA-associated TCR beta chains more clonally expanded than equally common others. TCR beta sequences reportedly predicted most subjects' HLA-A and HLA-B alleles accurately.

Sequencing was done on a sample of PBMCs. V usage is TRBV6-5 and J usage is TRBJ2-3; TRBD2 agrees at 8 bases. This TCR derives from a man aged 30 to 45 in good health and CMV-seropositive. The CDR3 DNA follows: TGTGCCAGCAGCGTAGCGGGGAGGGGCGCAGATACGCAGTATTTT. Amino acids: CASSVAGRGADTQYF.